The 23 T cell receptor beta chains reported below all come from one sample, sequenced in a study of OX40 agonist ivuxolimab in advanced cancers. The repertoire was sequenced with immunoSEQ multiplex PCR; TCRdb's copy has only in-frame clones and lacks some. Here the sample spans approximately 10,000 clones, about 86% being singletons. The sequencing used CD4+ or CD8+ T cells sorted from blood, collected in a trial of the OX40 agonist ivuxolimab. These receptors all stem from an adult with an advanced solid tumor such as melanoma, head and neck, liver or kidney cancer.

This clone came up once. This chain joins TRBV6-8 and TRBJ2-5; 9 positions match TRBD2. CDR1 MNHGY and CDR2 SAAAGT come from the germline V gene. V shed 8 bases, J shed 2 bases, and the junction held 9 bases outside the gene matches. The CDR3 runs to 15 residues. This chain's CDR3 is CASPGGSGRQETQYF. DNA for the CDR3: TGTGCCAGCCCGGGTGGTAGCGGGAGACAAGAGACCCAGTACTTC.

The chain uses TRBV27 and TRBJ1-1; TRBD1 is a possible D gene (6 bases). The V gene lost 6 bases and the J gene lost 11 bases, with 16 bases spanning the gap. CDR1 and CDR2 (germline): MNHEY, SMNVEV (reference sequence). The CDR3 consists of 12 residues. CDR3 DNA sequence: TGTGCCAGCAGCCCTCGACAGGTTCCGGCTTTCTTT. Translating gives CASSPRQVPAFF.

V usage is TRBV2 and J usage is TRBJ2-7; 7 bases are a match to TRBD2. This CDR3 region has 14 residues. J was trimmed by 4 bases and V by 3 bases; bases with no gene match: 6. Germline V gene lookup returns CDR1 SNHLY and CDR2 FYNNEI. CDR3 DNA: TGTGCCAGCAGTGAGGGGAGCGGGGTATACGAGCAGTACTTC. It translates to CASSEGSGVYEQYF.

The chain links TRBV9 to TRBJ2-5; the match to TRBD2 covers 14 bases. CDR1 is SGDLS and CDR2 is YYNGEE in the germline V gene. CDR3 length equals 17 residues. Trimming at V came to 0 bases and at J to 5 bases, leaving 6 bases not matched to a gene. CDR3 in DNA: TGTGCCAGCAGCGTAGATGGACTAGCGGGGGGTAGTGAGACCCAGTACTTC. Its translation is CASSVDGLAGGSETQYF.

This clone is judged medium-sized. The gene calls are TRBV2 and TRBJ1-1, with 10 bases that match TRBD1. In germline, CDR1 is SNHLY, CDR2 FYNNEI. CDR3 size: 14 residues. The V gene end was trimmed by 6 bases and the J gene end by 5 bases; junction bases not matched to a gene: 6. The CDR3 bases are TGTGCCAGCAGGGTGACAGGGGGCAGGACTGAAGCTTTCTTT. This encodes CASRVTGGRTEAFF.

The rearrangement uses TRBV7-9 and TRBJ1-4; TRBD1 matches at 11 bases. Germline V gives CDR1 SEHNR, CDR2 FQNEAQ (reference sequence). V shed 5 bases, J shed 7 bases, and the junction held 6 bases outside the gene matches. The CDR3 runs to 15 residues. The CDR3: CASSRTGTGGEKLFF. The CDR3 coding sequence is TGTGCCAGCAGCCGTACCGGGACAGGGGGTGAAAAACTGTTTTTT.

This chain's CDR3 is CASSLSGPYNEQFF. DNA for the CDR3: TGTGCCAGCAGTTTATCGGGACCCTACAATGAGCAGTTCTTC. This chain joins TRBV27 and TRBJ2-1; D could derive from TRBD1 or TRBD2 (5 bases each). Germline V gene lookup returns CDR1 MNHEY and CDR2 SMNVEV (reference sequence). The CDR3 spans 14 residues. Trimming took 0 bases from V and 2 from J, leaving 5 bases between them.

The chain is built from TRBV19 and TRBJ2-7; a possible D gene is TRBD2 (6 bases). The CDR3 is 13 amino acids. Germline CDR1 is LNHDA and CDR2 is SQIVND (reference sequence). V was shortened by 3 bases and J by 5 bases, with 11 bases between the two germline ends. The CDR3, as DNA: TGTGCCAGTAGTATTAGCGGAGCGAACGAGCAGTACTTC. Translating it yields CASSISGANEQYF.

The chain is built from TRBV27 and TRBJ1-1; D is ambiguous. Germline CDR1 and CDR2: MNHEY and SMNVEV (reference sequence). The CDR3 covers 14 residues. V lost 5 bases and J lost 8, with 18 bases in between. CDR3 in amino acids: CASSITRTAFEAFF. Written as DNA, the CDR3 is TGTGCCAGCAGTATAACACGGACGGCCTTCGAAGCTTTCTTT.

This clone is labeled as medium-sized. The chain uses TRBV10-3 and TRBJ1-5; 8 bases are a match to TRBD1. Germline V gives CDR1 ENHRY, CDR2 SYGVKD. V dropped 3 bases and J dropped 5; count of bases not matched to a gene: 6. The CDR3 loop spans 15 amino acids. In DNA form, the CDR3 reads TGTGCCATCAGTGACCGGACAGGGACCGATCAGCCCCAGCATTTT. Protein sequence: CAISDRTGTDQPQHF.

This clone was seen a single time. The genes are TRBV5-6 and TRBJ2-4; D call uncertain. V was cut by 0 bases and J by 4 bases, with 8 bases left in between. There are 14 residues in the CDR3. Germline-derived CDR1 and CDR2 are SGHDT and YYEEEE. The CDR3 sequence is CASSLVGGKNIQYF. DNA for the CDR3: TGTGCCAGCAGCTTGGTAGGTGGAAAAAACATTCAGTACTTC.

This clone was recorded once. This rearrangement joins TRBV19 to TRBJ1-5; TRBD1 matches 9 bases. The CDR3 sequence is 14 residues long. Looked up from germline, CDR1 is LNHDA and CDR2 is SQIVND (reference sequence). V was pared by 6 bases and J by 4 bases, with 4 bases of the junction left unmatched. This CDR3 is CASRIQGANQPQHF. In DNA, the CDR3 is TGTGCCAGTAGGATACAGGGGGCGAATCAGCCCCAGCATTTT.

This rearrangement joins TRBV4-1 to TRBJ2-3; D unresolved. CDR3 length: 16 amino acids. The V gene lost 0 bases and the J gene lost 4 bases, with 14 bases spanning the gap. Germline V gene lookup returns CDR1 MGHRA and CDR2 YSYEKL. DNA of the CDR3: TGCGCCAGCAGCCAAGATTCTTCGGAAGAGGCAGATACGCAGTATTTT. Translated: CASSQDSSEEADTQYF.

The CDR3 nucleotides read TGTGCCAGCTCAGCGGACATCAATCAGCCCCAGCATTTT. This sequence encodes CASSADINQPQHF. J is TRBJ1-5 and V is TRBV18, with a weak D call TRBD1 (5 bases). From germline, CDR1 is KGHSH and CDR2 LQKENI. The CDR3 loop spans 13 amino acids. The germline V and J ends were trimmed by 5 bases and 3 bases, with 8 bases remaining between them.

On this clone itself: As the CDR3 is not closed by the conserved phenylalanine or tryptophan, this likely results from a read error. This chain uses TRBV6-6 with TRBJ1-2, with TRBD1 identical over 8 bases. Trimming took 4 bases from V and 0 from J; bases not matched to a gene: 1. The CDR3 length is 14 residues. The germline gives CDR1 MNHNY, CDR2 SVGAGI (reference sequence). CDR3 region: CASSLDRANYGYTL. The CDR3 region has the DNA TGTGCCAGCAGTTTGGACAGGGCTAACTATGGCTACACCCTC.

V and J are TRBV5-5 and TRBJ2-2; the D call may be TRBD1 or TRBD2 (5 bases each). CDR1 and CDR2 from the germline V gene are SGHKS and YYEKEE (reference sequence). The CDR3 runs to 15 residues. V lost 3 bases, J lost 2 bases, and 11 bases lay in between. The CDR3 coding sequence is TGTGCCAGCAGCTCCGGGACCCTTAACACCGGGGAGCTGTTTTTT. This gives the protein CASSSGTLNTGELFF. Full variable domain (outside the CDR3, taken from reference TRBV5-5 and TRBJ2-2): DAGVTQSPTHLIKTRGQQVTLRCSPISGHKSVSWYQQVLGQGPQFIFQYYEKEERGRGNFPDRFSARQFPNYSSELNVNALLLGDSALYLCASSSGTLNTGELFFGEGSRLTVL.

The CDR3 DNA follows: TGTGCCAGCAGCCAAGGGACACAACAGTACTTC. Protein sequence: CASSQGTQQYF. The rearrangement links TRBV14 to TRBJ2-7; possibly TRBD1 for D (5 bases). This CDR3 is built from 11 residues. Germline CDR1 reads SGHDN; CDR2 reads FVKESK. Trimming removed 1 base from V and 10 bases from J, with 8 bases in between.

This chain joins TRBV25-1 and TRBJ2-6; D possibly corresponds to TRBD1 (6 bases). The germline V gene has CDR1 MGHDK and CDR2 SYGVNS. V shed 6 bases and J shed 0 bases, with 12 bases lying between them. CDR3 size: 16 residues. This chain's CDR3 is CASRAGQSSGANVLTF. The CDR3 nucleotides are TGTGCCAGCAGGGCCGGACAGTCCTCTGGGGCCAACGTCCTGACTTTC.

The V gene is TRBV10-1, the J gene TRBJ2-7; the D gene is possibly TRBD1 (6 bases). Trimming removed 9 bases at V and 6 bases at J, with 18 bases between. The CDR3 is 13 residues long. The germline V gene has CDR1 WNHNN and CDR2 SYGVQD (reference sequence). In nucleotides, the CDR3 is TGCGCCAGGAGGTACAGGGAATCTCGCGAGCAGTACTTC. Its translation is CARRYRESREQYF.

The V gene is TRBV28, the J gene TRBJ2-7, with D possibly being TRBD1 (5 bases). V shed 3 bases and J shed 2 bases, with 11 bases lying between them. The CDR3 runs 14 residues. Germline V lookup: CDR1 MDHEN, CDR2 SYDVKM. This CDR3 reads CASSFRVRAYEQYF. The CDR3 nucleotides are TGTGCCAGCAGTTTCAGGGTTCGCGCCTACGAGCAGTACTTC.

V and J are TRBV4-1 and TRBJ2-7; possibly TRBD2 for D (6 bases). V was clipped by 3 bases and J by 3 bases, with 12 bases between them. CDR3 length equals 14 residues. Germline V lookup: CDR1 MGHRA, CDR2 YSYEKL. CDR3 DNA sequence: TGCGCCAGCAGCCAGGGCCGGGGGAACTACGAGCAGTACTTC. Its protein is CASSQGRGNYEQYF.

A word on this clone: Other DNA sequences in the same sample also yield this CDR3. J is TRBJ1-5 and V is TRBV5-3, with 8 bases identical to TRBD1. TRBV5-3 has ORF status, its function being uncertain. The CDR3 sequence is 17 residues long. J gave up 6 bases and V 3 bases, and 14 bases lay outside the gene matches. In DNA, the CDR3 is TGTGCCAGAAGCTCCGTGTTGACAGGGGTTATGGGTCAGCCCCAGCATTTT. Translating it yields CARSSVLTGVMGQPQHF.

This chain joins TRBV5-1 and TRBJ2-1, with TRBD1 identical over 7 bases. Germline V gene data show CDR1 as SGHRS and CDR2 as YFSETQ. Germline trimming cut 2 bases from V and 3 bases from J; bases unmatched to any gene: 5. The CDR3 is made up of 15 amino acids. For the CDR3, the DNA is TGCGCCAGCAGCTTACTCTGGGACAGCTACAATGAGCAGTTCTTC. This translates into CASSLLWDSYNEQFF.